The entry that follows covers one TCR beta chain sequence. What it binds is unknown. This specimen belongs to a study of cytomegalovirus exposure and HLA in healthy donors. Findings of the study overall: Rare sequences made up most TCRs, while some public TCRs were found in many donors.

Measured with immunoSEQ multiplex PCR; TCRdb has only the in-frame clones, and not every one. The table shows about 60,000 clones, with approximately 96% occurring only once. Trimming removed 5 bases at V and 3 bases at J, with 20 bases between. This CDR3 is 16 amino acids long. Germline CDR1 reads LNHDA; CDR2 reads SQIVND (reference sequence). The sequencing input was PBMCs. The sequence derives from a man between 18 and 35 years old in good health and CMV-seronegative. The chain is built from TRBV19 and TRBJ2-7; perhaps TRBD2 as D (6 bases). CDR3 bases: TGTGCCAGTAGTCGATTTATTTCGGGAGTAGGCTACGAGCAGTACTTC. Translated: CASSRFISGVGYEQYF.